The 9 T cell receptor beta chains in this list originate from one sample, sequenced in a study of T cell repertoires in cytomegalovirus infection. Their antigens are not known. TCRdb reprocessed the reads via MiXCR and lists one record per CDR3 protein. Counted here are fewer than 1,000,000 distinct CDR3 sequences, less than 35% occurring once; the ten biggest clones make up about 14%. The sample was cultured CD8+ T cells from PBMCs, taken from culture after CMV antigen stimulation. The receptors were sampled from a human donor in good health (CMV status not recorded). Some clones in this sample may be carry-over from other donors' samples.

This clonotype came up a few times. This rearrangement joins TRBV9 to TRBJ2-5; D not resolved. This CDR3 contains 14 residues. V was trimmed by 1 base and J by 3 bases, leaving 10 bases between them. Germline CDR1 reads SGDLS; CDR2 reads YYNGEE. In nucleotides, the CDR3 is TGTGCCAGCAGCGTACTAGGAGAAGAAGAGACCCAGTACTTC. Translating it yields CASSVLGEEETQYF.

Only a few counts were recorded for this clonotype. This rearrangement joins TRBV6-6 to TRBJ1-3; D uncertain. Trimming pared 8 bases from V and 4 bases from J, leaving 15 bases between. The CDR3 loop spans 14 amino acids. Looked up from germline, CDR1 is MNHNY and CDR2 is SVGAGI (reference sequence). CDR3: CASWREKGGNTIYF. Written as DNA, the CDR3 is TGTGCCAGCTGGCGTGAAAAAGGAGGAAACACCATATATTTT.

This clonotype was detected a few times. The V and J genes are TRBV7-6 and TRBJ2-2; 7 bases are shared with TRBD1. This CDR3 is built from 15 residues. V trimming: 4 bases; J trimming: 3 bases; junction bases outside the gene matches: 5. The germline gives CDR1 SGHVS, CDR2 FNYEAQ. The CDR3 DNA follows: TGTGCCAGCAGCTCCGGGACAGAATACACCGGGGAGCTGTTTTTT. It specifies CASSSGTEYTGELFF.

The sample holds a few counts of this clonotype. The CDR3 loop reads CASSQSWVAGVSGKTGELFF. CDR3 in DNA: TGCGCCAGCAGCCAAAGTTGGGTAGCGGGGGTCTCCGGGAAAACCGGGGAGCTGTTTTTT. V usage is TRBV4-3 and J usage is TRBJ2-2, with TRBD2 matching 9 bases. Germline trimming cut 2 bases from V and 5 bases from J; bases unmatched to any gene: 18. CDR3 length equals 20 residues. Germline-derived CDR1 and CDR2 are LGHNA and YSLEER.

The chain employs TRBV9 and TRBJ2-1, with 7 bases that match TRBD1. Trimming cost V 0 bases and J 7 bases; bases outside gene matches: 19. Per the germline V gene, CDR1 is SGDLS and CDR2 is YYNGEE. This CDR3 is built from 19 residues. CDR3 coding DNA: TGTGCCAGCAGCGTAGTGTCTCAGAGGTTTGCAGAGACAGGGAATGAGCAGTTCTTC. This gives the protein CASSVVSQRFAETGNEQFF. Full variable domain (outside the CDR3, taken from reference TRBV9 and TRBJ2-1): DSGVTQTPKHLITATGQRVTLRCSPRSGDLSVYWYQQSLDQGLQFLIQYYNGEERAKGNILERFSAQQFPDLHSELNLSSLELGDSALYFCASSVVSQRFAETGNEQFFGPGTRLTVL.

This clonotype showed up many times. The rearrangement uses TRBV6-5 and TRBJ1-1; tentatively, D is TRBD1 (5 bases). The length of the CDR3 is 14 residues. With 0 bases removed from V and 1 base from J, the gap between germline ends came to 6 bases. Germline CDR1 reads MNHEY; CDR2 reads SVGAGI. CDR3 nucleotide sequence: TGTGCCAGCAGTTACTCGGGGACGAACACTGAAGCTTTCTTT. Its protein is CASSYSGTNTEAFF.

The V gene is TRBV6-2 or TRBV6-3, the J gene TRBJ1-1, with a weak D call TRBD1 (5 bases). The CDR3 spans 17 residues. V dropped 2 bases and J dropped 5 bases, with 21 bases sitting between them. The germline V gene encodes CDR1 MNHEY and CDR2 SVGEGT. The CDR3 DNA is TGTGCCAGCAGTTACAACGGCAGGGCAGTATCGGAGACTGAAGCTTTCTTT. It yields the protein CASSYNGRAVSETEAFF.

About this clonotype: Just one base apart from a much larger clone, this may be a read error. CDR3: CASSQGTGGQSQHF. Here the CDR3 DNA reads TGTGCCAGCAGCCAAGGGACAGGGGGTCAGTCCCAGCATTTT. The J gene is TRBJ1-5, the V gene TRBV7-6; 11 nucleotides match TRBD1. The germline CDR1 and CDR2 sequences are SGHVS and FNYEAQ. The CDR3 consists of 14 residues.

In this sample, this clonotype turned up a few times. The CDR3 here is CASSNHGTGADEQFF. The CDR3 DNA is TGTGCCAGCAGCAACCACGGGACAGGGGCCGATGAGCAGTTCTTC. The chain uses TRBV6-6 and TRBJ2-1; 10 nucleotides align to TRBD1. The CDR3 is 15 residues long. From germline, CDR1 is MNHNY and CDR2 SVGAGI (reference sequence). V dropped 6 bases and J dropped 8; count of bases not matched to a gene: 10.